The rows below give T cell receptor beta chains drawn from one sample of a study of cytomegalovirus exposure and HLA in healthy donors. Some clones are missing from TCRdb's copy, which holds only in-frame ones; the method was immunoSEQ multiplex PCR. The sample includes over 85,000 clones, over 60% seen only once; the top ten take about 3.2%. The specimen was PBMCs. The receptors originated from an older woman in good health and CMV-seropositive. Each CDR3 is given with its conserved first and last residue. D genes are given only for firm matches. The size of a clone is reported for some rows only, either as once, few or many, or as a class for expanded clones.

D gene	V gene	J gene	clone size	CDR3 protein	CDR3 DNA
TRBD1	TRBV18	TRBJ1-2	.	CASSPDLNQGQGGGYTF	TGTGCCAGCTCACCCGATTTGAACCAAGGACAGGGAGGCGGCTACACCTTC
TRBD2	TRBV10-3	TRBJ2-3	.	CATGTSGRGTDTQYF	TGTGCCACCGGGACTAGCGGGAGGGGCACAGATACGCAGTATTTT
.	TRBV19	TRBJ1-5	.	CASSIAQMANQPQHF	TGTGCCAGTAGTATAGCTCAGATGGCCAATCAGCCCCAGCATTTT
.	TRBV28	TRBJ2-1	.	CASSNTWRAYNEQFF	TGTGCCAGCAGCAATACATGGAGAGCCTACAATGAGCAGTTCTTC
.	TRBV9	TRBJ1-3	.	CASSVAPGFGNTIYF	TGTGCCAGCAGCGTAGCTCCAGGGTTTGGAAACACCATATATTTT
TRBD1	TRBV5-4	TRBJ2-2	.	CASSSGGSPGELFF	TGTGCCAGCAGCTCAGGGGGTTCTCCCGGGGAGCTGTTTTTT
.	TRBV9	TRBJ2-1	.	CASSPQQERDEQFF	TGTGCCAGCAGCCCCCAGCAGGAGCGGGATGAGCAGTTCTTC
TRBD1	TRBV10-3	TRBJ1-2	few	CAIRDGTEIYLANYGYTF	TGTGCCATCAGGGACGGGACAGAGATCTATTTAGCTAACTATGGCTACACCTTC
.	TRBV28	TRBJ1-2	.	CASSTAPLQALGYTF	TGTGCCAGCAGTACCGCCCCGTTACAGGCTCTTGGCTACACCTTC
.	TRBV4-1	TRBJ2-7	.	CASSPTALVADEQYF	TGCGCCAGCAGCCCGACCGCTTTAGTAGCTGACGAGCAGTACTTC
.	TRBV4-1	TRBJ2-7	.	CASSQGYAGASSYEQYF	TGCGCCAGCAGCCAAGGATATGCGGGGGCAAGCTCCTACGAGCAGTACTTC
.	TRBV6-6	TRBJ2-5	.	CASSFQGGETQYF	TGTGCCAGCAGTTTTCAAGGGGGAGAGACCCAGTACTTC
.	TRBV13	TRBJ2-7	.	CASSLGSSYEQYF	TGTGCCAGCAGCTTAGGTTCAAGTTACGAGCAGTACTTC
TRBD2	TRBV5-5	TRBJ2-1	.	CASRTSGGNNEQFF	TGTGCCAGCAGGACTAGCGGAGGGAACAATGAGCAGTTCTTC
.	TRBV27	TRBJ2-7	.	CASSPKLDRSYEQYF	TGTGCCAGCAGTCCGAAATTAGACAGGTCCTACGAGCAGTACTTC
TRBD1	TRBV7-9	TRBJ2-1	.	CASSLQGQGVDNEQFF	TGTGCCAGCAGCTTACAGGGACAGGGGGTGGACAATGAGCAGTTCTTC
TRBD1	TRBV18	TRBJ2-7	.	CASSPFEGAGEQYF	TGTGCCAGCTCACCGTTCGAGGGGGCGGGCGAGCAGTACTTC
TRBD1	TRBV6-5	TRBJ1-1	.	CASSYPGGFTEAFF	TGTGCCAGCAGTTACCCAGGGGGGTTCACTGAAGCTTTCTTT
.	TRBV7-6	TRBJ1-2	.	CASSPIHRGGGYTF	TGTGCCAGCAGCCCTATCCACCGGGGGGGAGGCTACACCTTC
TRBD1	TRBV10-1	TRBJ1-1	.	CASSDGQGASMGTEAFF	TGCGCCAGCAGCGACGGACAGGGGGCTAGTATGGGTACTGAAGCTTTCTTT
TRBD1	TRBV19	TRBJ1-1	.	CASSTRQGNTEAFF	TGTGCCAGTAGTACTCGACAGGGAAACACTGAAGCTTTCTTT
.	TRBV9	TRBJ2-3	once	CASSVVGGGEIDTQYF	TGTGCCAGCAGCGTAGTTGGAGGGGGCGAAATAGATACGCAGTATTTT
.	TRBV7-8	TRBJ1-2	few	CASSLGGGYGGYGYTF	TGTGCCAGCAGCCTGGGGGGTGGGTATGGGGGATATGGCTACACCTTC
.	TRBV25-1	TRBJ2-7	once	CASEPGTHSYEQYF	TGTGCCAGCGAACCTGGGACACACTCCTACGAGCAGTACTTC
TRBD2	TRBV15	TRBJ2-1	.	CATSDPRGGSYNEQFF	TGTGCCACCAGCGATCCGCGGGGAGGGTCATACAATGAGCAGTTCTTC
TRBD2	TRBV28	TRBJ2-1	.	CASSLELAAPNEQFF	TGTGCCAGCAGTTTGGAACTAGCGGCCCCTAATGAGCAGTTCTTC
.	TRBV5-1	TRBJ2-3	.	CASSSVVSIADTQYF	TGCGCCAGCAGCTCCGTGGTCAGTATCGCAGATACGCAGTATTTT
TRBD2	TRBV2	TRBJ2-7	.	CASTSELAGGPYEQYF	TGTGCCAGCACCTCCGAATTAGCGGGAGGGCCGTACGAGCAGTACTTC
.	TRBV30	TRBJ1-5	.	CAWSLQGTQPQHF	TGTGCCTGGAGTCTACAGGGAACTCAGCCCCAGCATTTT
.	TRBV4-1	TRBJ2-7	.	CASSYGQKTHEQYF	TGCGCCAGCAGCTATGGACAGAAAACGCACGAGCAGTACTTC
TRBD2	TRBV7-9	TRBJ2-1	.	CASSLVRLAGNEQFF	TGTGCCAGCAGCTTAGTGCGACTAGCGGGTAATGAGCAGTTCTTC
.	TRBV4-1	TRBJ2-3	.	CASSHGGTSPNTQYF	TGCGCCAGCAGCCACGGAGGGACCAGCCCCAATACGCAGTATTTT
TRBD2	TRBV7-3	TRBJ2-2	.	CASSLTAGRNTGELFF	TGTGCCAGCAGCTTAACAGCGGGAAGGAACACCGGGGAGCTGTTTTTT
TRBD1	TRBV28	TRBJ1-1	.	CASISGTVLNTEAFF	TGTGCCAGCATTTCCGGGACAGTATTGAACACTGAAGCTTTCTTT
TRBD2	TRBV18	TRBJ2-7	.	CASSPTRGTSGRLGEQYF	TGTGCCAGCTCACCAACGCGCGGGACTAGCGGGAGGTTGGGCGAGCAGTACTTC
TRBD1	TRBV11-3	TRBJ2-1	.	CASSPTGTEQFF	TGTGCCAGCAGCCCGACAGGGACTGAGCAGTTCTTC
TRBD1	TRBV14	TRBJ1-2	.	CASSPDSTWTGGGYTF	TGTGCCAGCAGCCCGGACTCCACCTGGACAGGGGGTGGCTACACCTTC
TRBD1	TRBV11-2	TRBJ2-7	.	CASSSDPGTGTYEQYF	TGTGCCAGCAGCTCGGACCCCGGGACAGGCACCTACGAGCAGTACTTC
.	TRBV7-2	TRBJ2-2	.	CASSFTGSGTGELFF	TGTGCCAGCAGCTTCACGGGATCCGGCACCGGGGAGCTGTTTTTT
TRBD1	TRBV7-9	TRBJ1-5	once	CASSLSDRGDQPQHF	TGTGCCAGCAGCCTATCGGACAGGGGAGATCAGCCCCAGCATTTT
TRBD2	TRBV28	TRBJ2-7	.	CASSLLAGVTAYEQYF	TGTGCCAGCAGTTTACTAGCGGGAGTAACCGCCTACGAGCAGTACTTC
TRBD2	TRBV4-1	TRBJ2-1	.	CASNAGLARNEQFF	TGCGCCAGCAACGCGGGACTAGCGAGGAATGAGCAGTTCTTC
TRBD1	TRBV2	TRBJ2-1	.	CASSWDSLTNEQFF	TGTGCCAGCAGTTGGGACAGTCTGACCAATGAGCAGTTCTTC
.	TRBV9	TRBJ2-2	once	CASTRAYTGELFF	TGTGCCAGCACGCGGGCCTACACCGGGGAGCTGTTTTTT
TRBD2	TRBV6-4	TRBJ2-3	once	CASSHGGRDTDTQYF	TGTGCCAGCAGCCACGGCGGGAGAGACACAGATACGCAGTATTTT
.	TRBV9	TRBJ1-4	.	CASSGEGGVATNEKLFF	TGTGCCAGCAGCGGAGAGGGAGGAGTTGCAACTAATGAAAAACTGTTTTTT